Below are 9 T cell receptor beta chains sequenced from a single sample in a study of pediatric ulcerative colitis. This table comes from immunoSEQ multiplex PCR, and its TCRdb copy is limited to in-frame clones, with some not included. The repertoire consists of about 64,000 clones, with about nine tenths occurring once and the leading ten covering around 3.5%. Sequencing was performed on blood. Receptors were obtained from a boy aged 10-17 years with severe ulcerative colitis.

This clone was found once. The V and J genes are TRBV6-5 and TRBJ2-7; no reliable D call. The CDR3 is made up of 13 amino acids. The germline V gene has CDR1 MNHEY and CDR2 SVGAGI. Deletions cut 1 base from V and 1 base from J, with 5 bases between. Here the CDR3 reads CASSYYISYEQYF. The CDR3 nucleotides read TGTGCCAGCAGTTACTACATTTCCTACGAGCAGTACTTC.

The V gene is TRBV7-8, the J gene TRBJ2-1, with D possibly being TRBD1 (5 bases). The length of the CDR3 is 15 residues. Germline V gives CDR1 SGHVS, CDR2 FQNEAQ. Trimming shortened V by 3 bases and J by 1 base, and 10 bases separated the two germline ends. This CDR3 is CASSFQGFSYNEQFF. In DNA, the CDR3 is TGTGCCAGCAGCTTTCAGGGATTTTCCTACAATGAGCAGTTCTTC.

Regarding this clone: At one of its ends the junction is not consistent with the germline gene, which may arise from a read error. The V and J genes are TRBV7-9 and TRBJ2-5; 8 bases are a match to TRBD1. Germline values: CDR1 SEHNR, CDR2 FQNEAQ (reference sequence). This CDR3 is built from 19 residues. CDR3 amino acids: CASSQISDKGQGEEEAQYF. In nucleotides, the CDR3 is TGTGCCAGCAGCCAAATATCCGATAAAGGACAGGGTGAGGAAGAGGCCCAGTACTTC.

This chain uses TRBV4-1 with TRBJ1-4; D unresolved. Trimming shortened V by 0 bases and J by 5 bases, and 10 bases separated the two germline ends. CDR3 size: 15 residues. In germline, CDR1 is MGHRA, CDR2 YSYEKL. Here the CDR3 reads CASSQDVGRNEKLFF. CDR3 coding DNA: TGCGCCAGCAGCCAAGATGTGGGCAGAAATGAAAAACTGTTTTTT.

The chain recombines TRBV5-6 with TRBJ2-4, with a possible D match to TRBD2 (6 bases). V was trimmed by 0 bases and J by 8 bases, leaving 9 bases between them. The CDR3 covers 13 residues. Per germline, CDR1 SGHDT and CDR2 YYEEEE. DNA for the CDR3: TGTGCCAGCAGCTTGGTCAGGGAGGACATTCAGTACTTC. This gives the protein CASSLVREDIQYF.

V is TRBV25-1 and J is TRBJ2-6; a possible D gene is TRBD2 (6 bases). Germline V gene data show CDR1 as MGHDK and CDR2 as SYGVNS. The CDR3 has 17 residues. The ends were cut back, 8 bases at V and 1 base at J, with 18 bases in the middle. CDR3 nucleotides: TGTGCCAGCGCATCCGGGACTTCACAGTCTGGGGCCAACGTCCTGACTTTC. This codes for CASASGTSQSGANVLTF. Complete variable domain (other parts from reference TRBV25-1 and TRBJ2-6): EADIYQTPRYLVIGTGKKITLECSQTMGHDKMYWYQQDPGMELHLIHYSYGVNSTEKGDLSSESTVSRIRTEHFPLTLESARPSHTSQYLCASASGTSQSGANVLTFGAGSRLTVL.

The chain has TRBV27 and TRBJ2-2; D is unclear. Germline lookup yields CDR1 MNHEY and CDR2 SMNVEV (reference sequence). CDR3 length: 12 residues. The V end lost 4 bases, the J end lost 4 bases, and 4 bases lay between the germline ends. CDR3 DNA sequence: TGTGCCAGCAGTTGGGGCACCGGGGAGCTGTTTTTT. It encodes CASSWGTGELFF.

This clone was detected only a few times. This chain uses TRBV5-6 with TRBJ1-1; no firm D call. This CDR3 has 12 residues. Trimming took off 3 bases at V and 7 bases at J, with 10 bases between the two ends. Germline V gives CDR1 SGHDT, CDR2 YYEEEE. CDR3 DNA: TGTGCCAGCAGCTCAGTGAAGAGTGAAGCTTTCTTT. Translated: CASSSVKSEAFF. The complete variable domain, with remaining parts taken from reference TRBV5-6 and TRBJ1-1, reads DAGVTQSPTHLIKTRGQQVTLRCSPKSGHDTVSWYQQALGQGPQFIFQYYEEEERQRGNFPDRFSGHQFPNYSSELNVNALLLGDSALYLCASSSVKSEAFFGQGTRLTVV.

The genes are TRBV11-3 and TRBJ2-1; TRBD1 might be the D (6 bases). The CDR3 totals 16 residues. CDR1 is SGHNT, CDR2 YENEEA, per germline. Trimming took off 5 bases at V and 4 bases at J, with 18 bases between the two ends. The DNA of the CDR3 is TGTGCCAGCAGCCTCTACGGGGCAGGGGAATACAATGAGCAGTTCTTC. As protein: CASSLYGAGEYNEQFF.